This T cell receptor (beta chain) was recorded in a study of OX40 agonist ivuxolimab in advanced cancers. Regarding the research as a whole: The costimulatory receptor OX40 (CD134) was targeted by ivuxolimab, a fully human IgG2 agonistic monoclonal antibody. Intravenous ivuxolimab was administered to patients every 2 weeks at six dose levels: 0.01, 0.1, 0.3, 1.5, 3 and 10 mg/kg. Of the approximately 54 patients in dose escalation, approximately 20 had hepatocellular carcinoma, about 15 had melanoma, 9 had renal cell carcinoma and 9 had head and neck cancer. In the dose-escalation cohort, 82.7% of patients were male, and the mean age was roughly 60 years with a range of about 20 to 80. Prior anti-PD-1, anti-PD-L1 or anti-CTLA-4 therapy was permitted, and checkpoint inhibitors had been received by about 37% of dose-escalation patients. Partial responses occurred in three dose-escalation patients: two with cutaneous melanoma and one with hepatocellular carcinoma. Peripheral TCRbeta sequencing aimed to test whether ivuxolimab altered TCR sequence diversity and caused clonal T-cell expansion. The paper reports the monotherapy dose-escalation portion (N = 52 patients) of the phase I ivuxolimab trial.

There are 15 amino acids in the CDR3, from cysteine to phenylalanine inclusive. The read is trimmed to its CDR3 DNA, 45 bases read in frame from base 1. V loses 7 bases at its end and J loses 5 bases; junction bases beyond the gene matches: 12. CDR1 and CDR2 were assigned from the germline V gene as SQVTM and ANQGSEA. Patients with a history of autoimmune disease or receiving systemic immunosuppression were excluded from the trial. Peripheral blood for TCR sequencing was collected from all dose cohorts at baseline, on cycle 4 day 1, and on cycle 7 day 1. The samples were taken from a phase I, first-in-human, multicenter, open-label dose-escalation trial of ivuxolimab. Adults with locally advanced or metastatic head and neck squamous cell, hepatocellular, melanoma or renal cell carcinoma were enrolled in the trial. Before TCR sequencing, CD4+ and CD8+ T cells were separately sorted from peripheral blood.

To sequence the TCRbeta CDR3 region, genomic DNA was isolated from the sorted cells. The immunoSEQ Assay was used to sequence the TCRbeta CDR3 regions. Imported from immuneACCESS, the table was reduced by TCRdb to in-frame sequences with V and J called. These copies leave out some clones; in studies compared against another copy, an unresolved V gene accounts for under half, and the cause of the remainder is not known. In this sample the table shows 69,000 or so clones, approximately 82% of which occur a single time. The ten largest make up about 7% of the sample. This clone is a singleton in its sample. Its binding antigen is unknown. Base qualities are missing; no much larger clone stands one base away. The full study reports these points: The antigen specificity of the peripheral T cells that underwent clonal expansion was not determined. At doses of 0.1 to 3.0 mg/kg, clonal expansion of both CD4+ and CD8+ T cells in blood was seen between baseline and week 6. In the 0.1-3.0 mg/kg groups, partial responders were among the patients with the lowest normalized peripheral clonal expansion, particularly in CD8+ T cells. Low levels of normalized T-cell clonal expansion were also seen in some nonresponding patients. After ivuxolimab, expanded clones were on average more numerous among CD8+ T cells than among CD4+ T cells.

The sequenced sample was CD4+ or CD8+ T cells sorted from blood, obtained in a trial of the OX40 agonist ivuxolimab. The receptor chain draws on TRBV29-1 and TRBJ2-1, and TRBD2 aligns with 9 junction nucleotides. This TCR came from an adult with an advanced solid tumor such as melanoma, head and neck, liver or kidney cancer. The nucleotide sequence is TGCAGCGCCGCTCCACTAGCGGGCAACCACAATGAGCAGTTCTTC. It codes for CSAAPLAGNHNEQFF.